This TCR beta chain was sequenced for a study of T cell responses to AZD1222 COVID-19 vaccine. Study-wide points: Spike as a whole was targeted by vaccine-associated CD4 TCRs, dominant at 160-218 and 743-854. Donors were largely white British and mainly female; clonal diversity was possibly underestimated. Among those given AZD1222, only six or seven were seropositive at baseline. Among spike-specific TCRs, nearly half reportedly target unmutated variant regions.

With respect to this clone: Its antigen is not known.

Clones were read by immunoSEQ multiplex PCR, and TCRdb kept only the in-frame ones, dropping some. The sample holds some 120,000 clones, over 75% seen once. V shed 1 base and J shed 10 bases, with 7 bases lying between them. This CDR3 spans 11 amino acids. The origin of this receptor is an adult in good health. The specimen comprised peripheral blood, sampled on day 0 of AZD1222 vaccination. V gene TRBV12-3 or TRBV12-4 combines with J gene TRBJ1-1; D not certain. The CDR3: CASSLGLVAFF. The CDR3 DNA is TGTGCCAGCAGTTTAGGTCTCGTAGCTTTCTTT.